What follows are 17 T cell receptor beta chains derived from one specimen sequenced in a study of graft-versus-host responses after intestinal transplantation. Here immunoSEQ multiplex PCR was the method, and the copy in TCRdb shows in-frame clones only, minus some. The profile shows roughly 110,000 clones, roughly 87% of them singletons. Their target antigens are unknown. The sample here was unstimulated CD4+ T cells sorted from spleen or lymph node cells, taken before transplant. The receptors stem from a human donor who was the organ donor for an intestinal transplant.

This chain links TRBV10-1 with TRBJ1-3, with a weak D call TRBD1 (6 bases). V was shortened by 2 bases and J by 0 bases, with 14 bases between the two germline ends. The CDR3 extends over 17 amino acids. Germline CDR1 is WNHNN and CDR2 is SYGVQD (reference sequence). In DNA form, the CDR3 reads TGCGCCAGCAGTGAGCCTGACAGGCCTTGCTCTGGAAACACCATATATTTT. Amino acids: CASSEPDRPCSGNTIYF.

The V gene is TRBV4-2, the J gene TRBJ1-2; TRBD1 agrees at 11 bases. Trimming cost V 4 bases and J 1 base; bases outside gene matches: 5. Germline values: CDR1 LGHNA, CDR2 YNFKEQ. The CDR3 totals 16 residues. The CDR3 region is CASSPDRGLLNYGYTF. The CDR3 DNA reads as TGTGCCAGCAGCCCGGACAGGGGGCTTCTTAACTATGGCTACACCTTC.

As regards this clone: Other DNA variants within this sample encode the same CDR3. The chain joins TRBV19 to TRBJ1-1, with 12 bases identical to TRBD1. Germline CDR1 LNHDA, CDR2 SQIVND (reference sequence). The V and J ends lost 7 bases and 1 base, in that order; junction bases with no gene match: 13. The CDR3 is made up of 18 amino acids. The CDR3 loop reads CASNGGQGAHWANTEAFF. DNA of the CDR3: TGTGCCAGTAATGGGGGACAGGGGGCGCACTGGGCGAACACTGAAGCTTTCTTT. Full variable domain (missing parts from reference TRBV19 and TRBJ1-1): DGGITQSPKYLFRKEGQNVTLSCEQNLNHDAMYWYRQDPGQGLRLIYYSQIVNDFQKGDIAEGYSVSREKKESFPLTVTSAQKNPTAFYLCASNGGQGAHWANTEAFFGQGTRLTVV.

The rearrangement joins TRBV30 to TRBJ1-6, with a weak D call TRBD1 (5 bases). The V end was cut by 4 bases, the J end by 7 bases, with 20 bases between. This CDR3 spans 16 amino acids. Germline CDR1 and CDR2: GTSNPN and SVGIG (reference sequence). The CDR3 loop is CAWTNGQGLRNSPLHF. CDR3 bases: TGTGCCTGGACTAACGGGCAGGGTCTAAGGAATTCACCCCTCCACTTT.

The chain has TRBV5-4 and TRBJ2-1, with 11 nucleotides matching TRBD2. Germline CDR1 and CDR2: SGHNT and YYREEE (reference sequence). This CDR3 region has 17 residues. V trimming: 3 bases; J trimming: 4 bases; junction bases outside the gene matches: 9. CDR3 residues: CASSWRLAGTQYNEQFF. In DNA form, the CDR3 reads TGTGCCAGCAGCTGGAGACTAGCGGGGACACAATACAATGAGCAGTTCTTC.

The V and J genes are TRBV6-5 and TRBJ1-1; 7 nucleotides align to TRBD1. Germline trimming cut 0 bases from V and 6 bases from J; bases unmatched to any gene: 7. The CDR3 runs 15 residues. The V gene's germline CDR1 is MNHEY and CDR2 SVGAGI. The CDR3 nucleotides are TGTGCCAGCAGTTACTCGAACAGGGGAATCTCTGAAGCTTTCTTT. Amino acid sequence: CASSYSNRGISEAFF.

The V and J genes are TRBV6-6 and TRBJ2-1; D uncertain. This CDR3 has 13 amino acids. Germline values: CDR1 MNHNY, CDR2 SVGAGI (reference sequence). Trimming stripped 6 bases from V and 4 bases from J, with 10 bases between. CDR3 in DNA: TGTGCCAGCAGCCCCCTTGAATACAATGAGCAGTTCTTC. Translating it yields CASSPLEYNEQFF.

V and J are TRBV28 and TRBJ2-3; a possible D gene is TRBD2 (6 bases). This CDR3 comprises 13 residues. Germline values: CDR1 MDHEN, CDR2 SYDVKM. Between the trimmed V and J ends, which lost 8 bases and 3 bases, there was a span of 12 bases. In DNA form, the CDR3 reads TGTGCCAGCGGTGATAGCGGAACAGATACGCAGTATTTT. It encodes CASGDSGTDTQYF.

The table lists this clone with a count of one. The chain employs TRBV4-2 and TRBJ2-1; 10 positions match TRBD2. Germline V gives CDR1 LGHNA, CDR2 YNFKEQ. The CDR3 length is 15 residues. The V gene end was trimmed by 2 bases and the J gene end by 3 bases; junction bases not matched to a gene: 1. CDR3 DNA: TGTGCCAGCAGCCAACAGCGGGGGGGCTACAATGAGCAGTTCTTC. Amino acids: CASSQQRGGYNEQFF.

The chain joins TRBV7-2 to TRBJ2-7, with 11 nucleotides matching TRBD2. Germline V gene lookup returns CDR1 SGHTA and CDR2 FQGNSA. The length of the CDR3 is 16 residues. Trimming took 5 bases from V and 5 from J; bases not matched to a gene: 11. CDR3 DNA sequence: TGTGCCAGCAGCCTGGGACTAGCGGCCTTCCTGAACGAGCAGTACTTC. Protein product: CASSLGLAAFLNEQYF.

The V and J genes are TRBV5-8 and TRBJ2-1; 7 bases fit TRBD1. Germline assignment: CDR1 SGHTS and CDR2 YDEGEE. The CDR3 loop spans 18 amino acids. Germline trimming cut 1 base from V and 4 bases from J; bases unmatched to any gene: 14. CDR3 DNA: TGTGCCAGCAGCTTGCGCCAAGGGGGCTTCCCCACATACAATGAGCAGTTCTTC. It encodes CASSLRQGGFPTYNEQFF.

This sequence joins TRBV4-1 and TRBJ2-4; the D gene is possibly TRBD2 (7 bases). V shed 4 bases and J shed 2 bases, with 18 bases lying between them. This CDR3 has 17 amino acids. The germline V gene encodes CDR1 MGHRA and CDR2 YSYEKL. CDR3 in amino acids: CASSPYRGGVPKNIQYF. The CDR3 nucleotides read TGCGCCAGCAGCCCCTATAGAGGGGGGGTCCCCAAAAACATTCAGTACTTC.

In this sample, this clone turned up once. The chain couples TRBV5-1 to TRBJ2-7; the D gene is possibly TRBD1 (6 bases). V dropped 1 base and J dropped 6 bases, with 23 bases sitting between them. CDR1 and CDR2 (germline): SGHRS, YFSETQ. The CDR3 sequence is 17 residues long. This chain's CDR3 is CASSLTYQGQGWSEQYF. In DNA, the CDR3 is TGCGCCAGCAGCTTGACGTACCAGGGGCAGGGCTGGAGCGAGCAGTACTTC.

This chain joins TRBV4-1 and TRBJ1-5; D is possibly TRBD1 (5 bases). Trimming left V 1 base short and J 3 bases short, with 10 bases between. This CDR3 spans 15 amino acids. Germline V gives CDR1 MGHRA, CDR2 YSYEKL. CDR3 DNA sequence: TGCGCCAGCAGCCAAGTTGGGGGAGCCAATCAGCCCCAGCATTTT. It translates to CASSQVGGANQPQHF.

This rearrangement joins TRBV2 to TRBJ1-2; no reliable D call. The ends were cut back, 7 bases at V and 4 bases at J, with 16 bases in the middle. The CDR3 sequence is 14 residues long. Germline values: CDR1 SNHLY, CDR2 FYNNEI. In DNA, the CDR3 is TGTGCCAGCACCGCCGAAGGAAATCCCTATGGCTACACCTTC. It yields the protein CASTAEGNPYGYTF.

The genes are TRBV7-3 and TRBJ1-2, with 7 bases aligning to TRBD1. Germline loops: CDR1 SGHTA, CDR2 FQGTGA. This CDR3 has 16 amino acids. V was clipped by 7 bases and J by 0 bases; unmatched bases: 11. CDR3 DNA sequence: TGTGCCAGCACCGGAACACAGGGGAAGGCTAACTATGGCTACACCTTC. Its protein is CASTGTQGKANYGYTF.

This rearrangement joins TRBV6-1 to TRBJ2-7; 10 nucleotides agree with TRBD1. The junction had 5 bases not matched to a gene; V was cut back by 5 bases and J by 4 bases. Germline V gives CDR1 MNHNS, CDR2 SASEGT. This CDR3 has 14 amino acids. The CDR3 DNA reads TGTGCCAGCAGTCTTCCGGGACAGGGGTACGAGCAGTACTTC. Translation gives CASSLPGQGYEQYF.